Each of the 32 T cell receptor beta chains below was sequenced from the same sample in a study of blood T cell repertoires in COVID-19. TCRdb's table, derived via immunoSEQ multiplex PCR, lists solely in-frame clones and lacks some. The sample consists of under 200,000 clones, over 70% of them appearing once. The sequencing input was PBMCs or T cells enriched from blood (not recorded which). The receptors come from a woman aged 55-69 years who had recovered from COVID-19.

The genes are TRBV2 and TRBJ2-5, with TRBD1 matching over 9 bases. Germline CDR1 reads SNHLY; CDR2 reads FYNNEI. There are 16 residues in the CDR3. V dropped 4 bases and J dropped 4; count of bases not matched to a gene: 10. The CDR3: CASSGTGGFRSETQYF. In DNA, the CDR3 is TGTGCCAGCAGTGGAACAGGGGGCTTTAGGTCAGAGACCCAGTACTTC.

The chain joins TRBV7-3 to TRBJ2-3; possible D gene TRBD2, 5 bases. V shed 5 bases and J shed 12 bases, with 18 bases lying between them. Germline V gene sequence: CDR1 SGHTA, CDR2 FQGTGA. This CDR3 comprises 13 residues. DNA of the CDR3: TGTGCCAGCAGCCTGGAGGTTAGGAGCGGTCAGTATTTT. This translates into CASSLEVRSGQYF. Supplemented by reference TRBV7-3 and TRBJ2-3, the full variable domain reads GAGVSQTPSNKVTEKGKYVELRCDPISGHTALYWYRQSLGQGPEFLIYFQGTGAADDSGLPNDRFFAVRPEGSVSTLKIQRTERGDSAVYLCASSLEVRSGQYFGPGTRLTVL.

The CDR3 nucleotides read TGTGCCAGCAGCGATACCAGACAGGGCGGTGAAAAACTGTTTTTT. Protein product: CASSDTRQGGEKLFF. V and J are TRBV11-2 and TRBJ1-4, with 7 bases fitting TRBD1. Unmatched junction bases numbered 10, after V lost 5 bases and J lost 7 bases. Per the germline V gene, CDR1 is SGHAT and CDR2 is FQNNGV. The CDR3 has 15 residues.

The rearrangement uses TRBV7-2 and TRBJ2-5; 7 nucleotides match TRBD2. After removal of 5 bases from V and 1 base from J, the junction contained 1 base not matched to a gene. The CDR3 length is 13 residues. Per the germline V gene, CDR1 is SGHTA and CDR2 is FQGNSA. The CDR3 sequence is CASSRGVQETQYF. The CDR3 DNA sequence: TGTGCCAGCAGCCGGGGGGTCCAAGAGACCCAGTACTTC.

Only a few counts were recorded for this clone. This chain joins TRBV19 and TRBJ2-2, with 8 bases matching TRBD2. This CDR3 has 14 residues. The V gene's germline CDR1 is LNHDA and CDR2 SQIVND (reference sequence). The junction had 5 bases not matched to a gene; V was cut back by 6 bases and J by 5 bases. In nucleotides, the CDR3 is TGTGCCAGTAGGCGGGAGGAGAATACCGGGGAGCTGTTTTTT. It is translated as CASRREENTGELFF.

The chain recombines TRBV11-2 with TRBJ2-1; D is perhaps TRBD2 (5 bases). The CDR3 covers 16 residues. CDR1 SGHAT and CDR2 FQNNGV come from the germline V gene. V shed 1 base and J shed 6 bases, with 16 bases lying between them. DNA of the CDR3: TGTGCCAGCAGCTTAGTCGGCAGGACTTTCGGCAATGAGCAGTTCTTC. It is translated as CASSLVGRTFGNEQFF.

The V call is TRBV19, the J call TRBJ1-4, with D perhaps matching TRBD1 (5 bases). CDR1 LNHDA and CDR2 SQIVND come from the germline V gene (reference sequence). Between the trimmed V and J ends, which lost 7 bases and 8 bases, there was a span of 26 bases. The CDR3 is 17 residues long. In DNA, the CDR3 is TGTGCCAGTACCCGCGGCACAGGAGGGGCGGGATTGGAAAAACTGTTTTTT. The encoded protein is CASTRGTGGAGLEKLFF. The full variable domain, rest sourced from reference TRBV19 and TRBJ1-4, is DGGITQSPKYLFRKEGQNVTLSCEQNLNHDAMYWYRQDPGQGLRLIYYSQIVNDFQKGDIAEGYSVSREKKESFPLTVTSAQKNPTAFYLCASTRGTGGAGLEKLFFGSGTQLSVL.

The chain uses TRBV30 and TRBJ2-7; D may be TRBD1 (6 bases). Germline assignment: CDR1 GTSNPN and CDR2 SVGIG (reference sequence). This CDR3 has 15 residues. Deletions cut 1 base from V and 0 bases from J, with 13 bases between. As DNA, the CDR3 is TGTGCCTGGAGTGGACGGGACATCCTCTCCTACGAGCAGTACTTC. Its translation is CAWSGRDILSYEQYF.

This chain uses TRBV5-1 with TRBJ1-1; 8 nucleotides agree with TRBD1. CDR1 SGHRS and CDR2 YFSETQ come from the germline V gene. The CDR3 is 14 residues long. With 1 base clipped from V and 5 bases from J, the junction kept 4 bases outside the gene matches. The CDR3 bases are TGCGCCAGCAGCTTGATCAGGGGGCAGACTGAAGCTTTCTTT. Amino acids: CASSLIRGQTEAFF.

This clone was picked up a small number of times. This chain connects TRBV5-1 to TRBJ1-5; possible D gene TRBD1, 6 bases. V gave up 0 bases and J gave up 7 bases, with 14 bases separating them. CDR1 is SGHRS, CDR2 YFSETQ, per germline. The CDR3 runs 15 residues. The CDR3 sequence: CASSLGQGRNQPQHF. CDR3 DNA: TGCGCCAGCAGCTTGGGCCAGGGGAGAAACCAGCCCCAGCATTTT.

The rearrangement links TRBV5-1 to TRBJ2-5, with 10 bases matching TRBD2. In germline, CDR1 is SGHRS, CDR2 YFSETQ. The V segment lost 0 bases and the J segment 3 bases; nucleotides outside the gene matches: 8. This CDR3 is built from 17 residues. The CDR3 spells CASSLVSLAGVEETQYF. The CDR3 DNA reads TGCGCCAGCAGCTTGGTGTCGCTAGCGGGAGTTGAAGAGACCCAGTACTTC.

The chain combines TRBV18 with TRBJ1-2; D not certain. The germline gives CDR1 KGHSH, CDR2 LQKENI. V was clipped by 5 bases and J by 2 bases, with 15 bases between them. This CDR3 region has 15 residues. The CDR3 DNA follows: TGTGCCAGCTCAGTCATGTCGCAGGCGAACTATGGCTACACCTTC. This codes for CASSVMSQANYGYTF. The whole variable domain, filled in from reference TRBV18 and TRBJ1-2, reads NAGVMQNPRHLVRRRGQEARLRCSPMKGHSHVYWYRQLPEEGLKFMVYLQKENIIDESGMPKERFSAEFPKEGPSILRIQQVVRGDSAAYFCASSVMSQANYGYTFGSGTRLTVV.

This clone occurred many times. V usage is TRBV19 and J usage is TRBJ2-2; D gene unclear. The CDR3 sequence is 15 residues long. V lost 2 bases, J lost 3 bases, and 10 bases lay in between. CDR1 and CDR2 (germline): LNHDA, SQIVND (reference sequence). Here the CDR3 reads CASSIRQVDTGELFF. The CDR3 bases are TGTGCCAGTAGTATAAGGCAGGTAGACACCGGGGAGCTGTTTTTT. The whole variable domain, remainder taken from reference TRBV19 and TRBJ2-2, is DGGITQSPKYLFRKEGQNVTLSCEQNLNHDAMYWYRQDPGQGLRLIYYSQIVNDFQKGDIAEGYSVSREKKESFPLTVTSAQKNPTAFYLCASSIRQVDTGELFFGEGSRLTVL.

This sequence joins TRBV5-1 and TRBJ2-1, with 7 bases fitting TRBD1. The germline V gene encodes CDR1 SGHRS and CDR2 YFSETQ. The CDR3 has 16 residues. The V segment lost 2 bases and the J segment 2 bases; nucleotides outside the gene matches: 7. The CDR3 spells CASSLQQGSPYNEQFF. CDR3 DNA: TGCGCCAGCAGCTTACAACAGGGGTCACCCTACAATGAGCAGTTCTTC.

A single count supports this clone. The rearrangement joins TRBV18 to TRBJ1-2, with 9 bases lining up with TRBD1. The CDR3 is 15 residues long. CDR1 and CDR2 from the germline V gene are KGHSH and LQKENI. V lost 3 bases and J lost 1; bases outside the gene matches: 3. The CDR3 here is CASSPRTGDNYGYTF. The CDR3 bases are TGTGCCAGCTCACCCCGGACAGGGGATAACTATGGCTACACCTTC.

The V and J genes are TRBV3-1 (or the pseudogene TRBV3-2) and TRBJ1-6, with D possibly being TRBD1 (5 bases). This CDR3 contains 17 residues. V lost 0 bases, J lost 0 bases, and 9 bases lay in between. Germline values: CDR1 LGHDT, CDR2 YNNKEL (reference sequence). The CDR3, as DNA: TGTGCCAGCAGCCAAGAGGAGGGGAGCTCCTATAATTCACCCCTCCACTTT. Protein sequence: CASSQEEGSSYNSPLHF.

The genes are TRBV6-5 and TRBJ2-5, with a possible D match to TRBD2 (5 bases). CDR1 MNHEY and CDR2 SVGAGI come from the germline V gene. V shed 10 bases and J shed 1 base, with 13 bases lying between them. There are 13 residues in the CDR3. The DNA of the CDR3 is TGTGCCACCCGGAGGACTCTCCAAGAGACCCAGTACTTC. It specifies CATRRTLQETQYF.

The V call is TRBV28, the J call TRBJ1-5, with TRBD1 matching over 7 bases. This CDR3 is 15 amino acids long. V lost 1 base and J lost 4; bases outside the gene matches: 4. CDR1 is MDHEN and CDR2 is SYDVKM in the germline V gene. This CDR3 is CASSLSGGRNQPQHF. CDR3 coding DNA: TGTGCCAGCAGTTTATCAGGGGGAAGGAATCAGCCCCAGCATTTT. The full variable domain, in which reference TRBV28 and TRBJ1-5 provide the parts outside the CDR3, is DVKVTQSSRYLVKRTGEKVFLECVQDMDHENMFWYRQDPGLGLRLIYFSYDVKMKEKGDIPEGYSVSREKKERFSLILESASTNQTSMYLCASSLSGGRNQPQHFGDGTRLSIL.

This clone was observed a few times. CDR3 in amino acids: CASSSLSRGIGGYTF. Here the CDR3 DNA reads TGTGCCAGTAGTAGCCTCAGCAGGGGGATCGGTGGCTACACCTTC. The V gene is TRBV19, the J gene TRBJ1-2, with TRBD1 matching 7 bases. This CDR3 is 15 amino acids long. The V segment lost 4 bases and the J segment 7 bases; nucleotides outside the gene matches: 12. Per the germline V gene, CDR1 is LNHDA and CDR2 is SQIVND (reference sequence).

This CDR3 is CASSQTGAILSYGYTF. The CDR3 bases are TGTGCCAGCAGCCAAACAGGGGCTATTCTCAGCTATGGCTACACCTTC. The chain recombines TRBV28 with TRBJ1-2; 7 bases agree with TRBD1. Per the germline V gene, CDR1 is MDHEN and CDR2 is SYDVKM. V dropped 6 bases and J dropped 4; count of bases not matched to a gene: 14. The CDR3 has 16 amino acids.

The V gene is TRBV7-2, the J gene TRBJ2-5; the match to TRBD1 covers 7 bases. After removal of 6 bases from V and 5 bases from J, the junction contained 9 bases not matched to a gene. This CDR3 is 14 amino acids long. Germline loops: CDR1 SGHTA, CDR2 FQGNSA. CDR3 nucleotide sequence: TGTGCCAGCAGGAAAAACAGGGGACGGGAGACCCAGTACTTC. The encoded protein is CASRKNRGRETQYF. Variable domain in full (rest from reference TRBV7-2 and TRBJ2-5): GAGVSQSPSNKVTEKGKDVELRCDPISGHTALYWYRQSLGQGLEFLIYFQGNSAPDKSGLPSDRFSAERTGGSVSTLTIQRTQQEDSAVYLCASRKNRGRETQYFGPGTRLLVL.

The table lists this clone with a count of one. The chain combines TRBV5-1 with TRBJ1-1; 7 nucleotides align to TRBD1. The trim removed 4 bases at V and 6 bases at J, leaving 9 bases unmatched. CDR1 is SGHRS, CDR2 YFSETQ, per germline. CDR3 length: 14 amino acids. The DNA of the CDR3 is TGCGCCAGCAGCGGCCAGGGGGTATTGGCTGAAGCTTTCTTT. Amino acids: CASSGQGVLAEAFF.

This clone was counted a single time. V usage is TRBV7-2 and J usage is TRBJ2-7, with 10 bases that match TRBD1. The CDR3 length is 15 residues. In germline, CDR1 is SGHTA, CDR2 FQGNSA. Trimming at V came to 1 base and at J to 5 bases, leaving 5 bases not matched to a gene. CDR3 sequence (DNA): TGTGCCAGCAGCTTAGTGGGACAGGGGTGGAACGAGCAGTACTTC. Its protein product is CASSLVGQGWNEQYF.

CDR3 loop: CASSQVTEAPNSPLHF. The CDR3 bases are TGCGCCAGCAGCCAAGTCACAGAAGCTCCGAATTCACCCCTCCACTTT. V is TRBV4-1 and J is TRBJ1-6; D is undetermined. The CDR3 has 16 residues. Trimming took off 1 base at V and 7 bases at J, with 14 bases between the two ends. Germline V gene data show CDR1 as MGHRA and CDR2 as YSYEKL.

The V call is TRBV27, the J call TRBJ1-1; 10 nucleotides line up with TRBD1. V shed 7 bases, J shed 7 bases, and the junction held 6 bases outside the gene matches. From germline, CDR1 is MNHEY and CDR2 SMNVEV (reference sequence). The CDR3 has 13 amino acids. CDR3 sequence reads: CASTPGQGIEAFF. CDR3 in DNA: TGTGCCAGCACTCCGGGACAGGGGATTGAAGCTTTCTTT.

The rearrangement uses TRBV9 and TRBJ2-2, with D perhaps matching TRBD1 (6 bases). The germline V and J ends were trimmed by 3 bases and 9 bases, with 12 bases remaining between them. Per the germline V gene, CDR1 is SGDLS and CDR2 is YYNGEE. CDR3 length equals 13 residues. In DNA form, the CDR3 reads TGTGCCAGCAGCGGAAAAGGGACATGGGAGCTGTTTTTT. It is translated as CASSGKGTWELFF.

This chain links TRBV19 with TRBJ2-7, with TRBD1 matching over 7 bases. Germline V gives CDR1 LNHDA, CDR2 SQIVND (reference sequence). The CDR3 totals 12 residues. The V and J ends lost 6 bases and 2 bases, in that order; junction bases with no gene match: 1. DNA for the CDR3: TGTGCCAGTAGCGGACAGGCCTACGAGCAGTACTTC. Its protein product is CASSGQAYEQYF.

The DNA for the CDR3 is TGTGCCACCAGTGATACCTGGGGCCTCGCAGCTTTCTTT. Encoded protein: CATSDTWGLAAFF. This chain connects TRBV24-1 to TRBJ1-1; D possibly corresponds to TRBD1 (5 bases). Germline lookup yields CDR1 KGHDR and CDR2 SFDVKD. The V gene lost 3 bases and the J gene lost 10 bases, with 14 bases spanning the gap. This CDR3 spans 13 amino acids.

The rearrangement joins TRBV7-3 to TRBJ2-1, with 9 bases lining up with TRBD2. CDR1 and CDR2 (germline): SGHTA, FQGTGA. V shed 5 bases and J 4 bases; nucleotides not matched to a gene: 6. There are 15 residues in the CDR3. CDR3 region: CASSATSGPYNEQFF. CDR3 nucleotides: TGTGCCAGCAGCGCTACTAGCGGGCCTTACAATGAGCAGTTCTTC.

V usage is TRBV9 and J usage is TRBJ2-5; TRBD1 is a possible D gene (6 bases). V was trimmed by 4 bases and J by 1 base, leaving 17 bases between them. Germline V gene lookup returns CDR1 SGDLS and CDR2 YYNGEE. The CDR3 runs 16 residues. The DNA of the CDR3 is TGTGCCAGCAGCTCCCGACCGGGACAATTCCAAGAGACCCAGTACTTC. It translates to CASSSRPGQFQETQYF.

The gene calls are TRBV2 and TRBJ2-5, with 9 bases matching TRBD1. The CDR3 covers 11 residues. V shed 9 bases and J 6 bases; nucleotides not matched to a gene: 2. Germline CDR1 is SNHLY and CDR2 is FYNNEI. CDR3 loop: CASGQGQTQYF. CDR3 nucleotide sequence: TGTGCCAGTGGACAGGGGCAGACCCAGTACTTC.

The chain uses TRBV27 and TRBJ2-7; 7 bases are shared with TRBD1. Looked up from germline, CDR1 is MNHEY and CDR2 is SMNVEV (reference sequence). The ends lost 5 bases at V and 7 bases at J; junction bases unmatched: 8. The CDR3 has 13 residues. The CDR3 nucleotides read TGTGCCAGCAGTCCTTTGACAGGGCAAGAGCAGTACTTC. The encoded protein is CASSPLTGQEQYF.